This T cell receptor (beta chain) was recorded in a study of cytomegalovirus exposure and HLA in healthy donors. The PCR contained 60 Vbeta and 13 Jbeta primers. The assay was immunoSEQ multiplex PCR, and TCRdb's table has in-frame clones only and misses some. Found here are over 90,000 clones, 77% of them singletons; the top ten hold roughly 9.1%. Study-wide findings and caveats: Among TCR beta chains, those listed as cytomegalovirus-associated numbered over 150. In a later analysis, TCR beta V- and J-gene trimming showed a link to a missense DCLRE1C variant.

To note about this clone: The target antigen is unknown.

Germline-derived CDR1 and CDR2 are SGHTA and FQGNSA. The CDR3 spans 14 residues. The ends were cut back, 3 bases at V and 6 bases at J, with 11 bases in the middle. This chain joins TRBV7-2 and TRBJ2-2; tentatively, D is TRBD1 (6 bases). The receptor was isolated from a male donor in good health and CMV-seropositive. Sample: PBMCs. The CDR3 here is CASSLGARAGELFF. CDR3 bases: TGTGCCAGCAGCTTGGGGGCCAGGGCCGGGGAGCTGTTTTTT.